These 19 T cell receptor beta chains were sequenced from one sample in a study of shared clonotypes between healthy human individuals. Method: immunoSEQ multiplex PCR; TCRdb's copy keeps in-frame clones and lacks some. The table lists about 2.4 million clones, around nine tenths of them singletons. The sequenced material came from naive CD4+ T cells sorted from blood. The subset denotes: CD45RA+ positively selected. The receptors here all came from a man between 18 and 29 years old in good health.

The chain carries TRBV4-1 and TRBJ2-3, with D perhaps TRBD2 (7 bases). The germline V and J ends were trimmed by 5 bases and 6 bases, with 30 bases remaining between them. CDR1 MGHRA and CDR2 YSYEKL come from the germline V gene. This CDR3 is built from 19 residues. As DNA, the CDR3 is TGCGCCAGCAGCGAGTTTGGACAGCAAGAGCGGGGCCCAGGGGATACGCAGTATTTT. Translated: CASSEFGQQERGPGDTQYF.

The gene calls are TRBV7-2 and TRBJ2-7, with D unclear. The V gene lost 2 bases and the J gene lost 4 bases, with 9 bases spanning the gap. This CDR3 has 13 amino acids. Germline V CDR1 and CDR2: SGHTA, FQGNSA. CDR3 DNA: TGTGCCAGCAGCTTAACCCCCAAGTACGAGCAGTACTTC. This translates into CASSLTPKYEQYF.

On this clone itself: Other DNA sequences in the sample encode the same CDR3. This rearrangement joins TRBV6-5 to TRBJ1-2, with 9 bases that match TRBD1. The germline V gene encodes CDR1 MNHEY and CDR2 SVGAGI. The CDR3 contains 14 residues. V was pared by 7 bases and J by 4 bases, with 7 bases of the junction left unmatched. CDR3 protein: CASTPGQGGYGYTF. As DNA, the CDR3 is TGTGCCAGCACCCCGGGACAGGGTGGCTATGGCTACACCTTC.

The rearrangement links TRBV29-1 to TRBJ1-2; 7 positions agree with TRBD1. Unmatched junction bases numbered 7, after V lost 4 bases and J lost 8 bases. Germline V gene lookup returns CDR1 SQVTM and CDR2 ANQGSEA. The CDR3 runs 12 residues. The CDR3 region has the DNA TGCAGCGTTGGGACAGGCTCGAGAGGCTACACCTTC. It codes for CSVGTGSRGYTF.

This clone has only a few counts. The V call is TRBV30, the J call TRBJ1-1; possible D gene TRBD1, 5 bases. The CDR3 contains 14 residues. Germline CDR1 reads GTSNPN; CDR2 reads SVGIG (reference sequence). The V end was cut by 2 bases, the J end by 4 bases, with 14 bases between. CDR3 amino acids: CAWSKGSKGTEAFF. The CDR3 DNA reads as TGTGCCTGGAGTAAGGGGAGTAAGGGCACTGAAGCTTTCTTT.

A note on this clone: Other DNA sequences of this sample code for an identical CDR3. This chain links TRBV6-1 with TRBJ1-1; D call uncertain. The V gene's germline CDR1 is MNHNS and CDR2 SASEGT. The V and J ends lost 7 bases and 2 bases respectively, with 5 bases between them. This CDR3 contains 11 residues. CDR3 region: CASNRNTEAFF. In DNA, the CDR3 is TGTGCCAGCAATCGTAACACTGAAGCTTTCTTT.

For this clone: Different DNA sequences within this sample yield the same CDR3. This sequence joins TRBV7-2 and TRBJ1-2; no clear D gene. Germline V gives CDR1 SGHTA, CDR2 FQGNSA. This CDR3 is 13 amino acids long. V lost 2 bases to trimming and J lost 2 bases, with 6 bases between them. The CDR3 is CASSLTANYGYTF. CDR3 nucleotide sequence: TGTGCCAGCAGCTTAACCGCGAACTATGGCTACACCTTC. Full variable domain (outside the CDR3, taken from reference TRBV7-2 and TRBJ1-2): GAGVSQSPSNKVTEKGKDVELRCDPISGHTALYWYRQSLGQGLEFLIYFQGNSAPDKSGLPSDRFSAERTGGSVSTLTIQRTQQEDSAVYLCASSLTANYGYTFGSGTRLTVV.

The chain uses TRBV7-2 and TRBJ1-2; 12 nucleotides align to TRBD1. CDR3 length: 18 amino acids. CDR1 is SGHTA and CDR2 is FQGNSA in the germline V gene. The junction had 16 bases not matched to a gene; V was cut back by 3 bases and J by 8 bases. The CDR3 region has the DNA TGTGCCAGCAGCTTGGGGCCCGGGACAGGGGGCTTTAGTTCCGGCTACACCTTC. This sequence encodes CASSLGPGTGGFSSGYTF.

The chain employs TRBV5-1 and TRBJ2-3, with 15 bases aligning to TRBD2. CDR3 size: 19 residues. V lost 2 bases to trimming and J lost 2 bases; unmatched junction nucleotides: 9. The germline gives CDR1 SGHRS, CDR2 YFSETQ. CDR3: CASSFAPGLAGGNTDTQYF. DNA of the CDR3: TGCGCCAGCAGCTTTGCTCCGGGACTAGCGGGGGGTAACACAGATACGCAGTATTTT.

On this clone itself: The germline gene is not matched at one end of the junction; a read error may be the cause. The V call is TRBV10-3, the J call TRBJ1-2, with 11 bases identical to TRBD1. From germline, CDR1 is ENHRY and CDR2 SYGVKD. The CDR3 has 12 residues. This CDR3 reads CATKDRGPGSTF. In DNA, the CDR3 is TGTGCCACGAAGGACAGGGGGCCAGGCTCCACCTTC.

The V and J genes are TRBV19 and TRBJ1-5; 11 bases match TRBD1. The CDR3 is 17 residues long. V shed 3 bases, J shed 4 bases, and the junction held 8 bases outside the gene matches. Germline loops: CDR1 LNHDA, CDR2 SQIVND (reference sequence). This chain's CDR3 is CASSIPPGTGGNQPQHF. The CDR3 nucleotides are TGTGCCAGTAGTATCCCCCCCGGGACAGGGGGTAATCAGCCCCAGCATTTT.

The chain couples TRBV18 to TRBJ1-1; perhaps TRBD1 as D (6 bases). Trimming took 4 bases from V and 3 from J, leaving 9 bases between them. Germline V gene data show CDR1 as KGHSH and CDR2 as LQKENI. This CDR3 is built from 13 residues. The DNA of the CDR3 is TGTGCCAGCTCACAGGGGGGTGACACTGAAGCTTTCTTT. Residues: CASSQGGDTEAFF.

The gene calls are TRBV2 and TRBJ1-4, with 8 bases lining up with TRBD1. There are 14 residues in the CDR3. The germline V gene has CDR1 SNHLY and CDR2 FYNNEI. V lost 5 bases to trimming and J lost 8 bases; unmatched junction nucleotides: 7. Here the CDR3 reads CASSRQAGGEKLFF. The CDR3 DNA sequence: TGTGCCAGCAGTAGACAGGCAGGGGGCGAAAAACTGTTTTTT.

This clone was seen a single time. The V and J genes are TRBV6-5 and TRBJ1-1; possibly TRBD1 for D (5 bases). This CDR3 has 14 residues. V dropped 7 bases and J dropped 0 bases, with 12 bases sitting between them. Per germline, CDR1 MNHEY and CDR2 SVGAGI. The CDR3 region has the DNA TGTGCCAGCACCCCGACAGACATGAACACTGAAGCTTTCTTT. Protein: CASTPTDMNTEAFF.

The V call is TRBV10-3, the J call TRBJ2-7; 12 positions agree with TRBD1. The CDR3 spans 16 residues. Germline V gives CDR1 ENHRY, CDR2 SYGVKD. V trimming: 4 bases; J trimming: 2 bases; junction bases outside the gene matches: 6. CDR3 sequence: CAISGAGTGGPYEQYF. In DNA, the CDR3 is TGTGCCATCAGTGGGGCCGGGACAGGGGGCCCCTACGAGCAGTACTTC.

The chain joins TRBV5-6 to TRBJ2-7; possibly TRBD1 for D (6 bases). The CDR3 is made up of 15 amino acids. Germline values: CDR1 SGHDT, CDR2 YYEEEE. The V and J ends lost 0 bases and 4 bases respectively, with 14 bases between them. In DNA, the CDR3 is TGTGCCAGCAGCTTGGTCAAGGGCAGGGGTTACGAGCAGTACTTC. This encodes CASSLVKGRGYEQYF.

In nucleotides, the CDR3 is TGCGCCAGCAGCTTAGATAGCCGGACTTGGGGCGAGCAGTACTTC. This sequence encodes CASSLDSRTWGEQYF. The chain combines TRBV5-1 with TRBJ2-7; D is possibly TRBD2 (5 bases). The CDR3 runs 15 residues. The ends were cut back, 2 bases at V and 6 bases at J, with 18 bases in the middle. The germline V gene encodes CDR1 SGHRS and CDR2 YFSETQ.

In regard to this clone: This same CDR3 is encoded by further DNA sequences in the sample. CDR3 amino acids: CASSPPGLAGGINEQFF. DNA for the CDR3: TGTGCCAGCTCACCACCGGGACTAGCGGGGGGTATCAATGAGCAGTTCTTC. This sequence joins TRBV18 and TRBJ2-1; 15 bases are a match to TRBD2. This CDR3 contains 17 residues. After removal of 0 bases from V and 6 bases from J, the junction contained 3 bases not matched to a gene. Germline loops: CDR1 KGHSH, CDR2 LQKENI. The full variable domain, rest sourced from reference TRBV18 and TRBJ2-1, is NAGVMQNPRHLVRRRGQEARLRCSPMKGHSHVYWYRQLPEEGLKFMVYLQKENIIDESGMPKERFSAEFPKEGPSILRIQQVVRGDSAAYFCASSPPGLAGGINEQFFGPGTRLTVL.

The rearrangement joins TRBV6-1 to TRBJ1-5; D may be TRBD1 (5 bases). The CDR3 is 14 amino acids. V was clipped by 7 bases and J by 6 bases, with 16 bases between them. Germline CDR1 MNHNS, CDR2 SASEGT. The CDR3 protein is CASTRGGAGQPQHF. Written as DNA, the CDR3 is TGTGCCAGCACCCGGGGAGGGGCCGGTCAGCCCCAGCATTTT.